This T cell receptor beta chain was sequenced in a study of T cell responses to AZD1222 COVID-19 vaccine. From germline, CDR1 is SGHDT and CDR2 YYEEEE. Trimming took off 0 bases at V and 6 bases at J, with 12 bases between the two ends. The CDR3 sequence is 14 residues long. Assay used: immunoSEQ multiplex PCR; TCRdb lists only in-frame clones, some missing. There are 60,000 to 85,000 clones in the sample; about three quarters occur only once, and approximately 25% lies in the top ten. The source was peripheral blood, collected 28 days after the second dose of the MenACWY control vaccine. This receptor was taken from an adult who received the MenACWY meningococcal vaccine as a control. The rearrangement uses TRBV5-6 and TRBJ1-2; D is unclear. CDR3 in amino acids: CASSLVARPDGYTF. The CDR3, as DNA: TGTGCCAGCAGCTTGGTGGCGCGGCCGGATGGCTACACCTTC.